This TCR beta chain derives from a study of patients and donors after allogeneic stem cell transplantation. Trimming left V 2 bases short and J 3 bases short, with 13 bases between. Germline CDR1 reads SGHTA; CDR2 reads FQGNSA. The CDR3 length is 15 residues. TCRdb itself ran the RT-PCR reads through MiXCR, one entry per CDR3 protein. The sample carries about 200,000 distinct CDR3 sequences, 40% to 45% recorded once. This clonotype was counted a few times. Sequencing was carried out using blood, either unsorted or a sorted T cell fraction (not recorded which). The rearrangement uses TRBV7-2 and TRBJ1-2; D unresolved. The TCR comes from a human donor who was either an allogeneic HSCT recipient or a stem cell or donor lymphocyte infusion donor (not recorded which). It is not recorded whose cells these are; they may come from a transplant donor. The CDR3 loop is CASSLFRTADYGYTF. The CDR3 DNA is TGTGCCAGCAGCTTATTCCGAACGGCGGACTATGGCTACACCTTC.